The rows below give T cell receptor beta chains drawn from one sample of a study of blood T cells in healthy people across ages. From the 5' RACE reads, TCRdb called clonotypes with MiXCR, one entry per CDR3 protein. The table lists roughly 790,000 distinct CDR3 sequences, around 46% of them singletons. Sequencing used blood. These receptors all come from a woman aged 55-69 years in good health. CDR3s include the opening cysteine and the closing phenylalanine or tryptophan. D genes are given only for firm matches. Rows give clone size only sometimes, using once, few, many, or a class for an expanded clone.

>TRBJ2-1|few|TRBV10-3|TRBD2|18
CATSVSNPGLAGANEQFF
TGTGCCACCAGTGTTTCTAACCCGGGACTAGCGGGAGCTAATGAGCAGTTCTTC
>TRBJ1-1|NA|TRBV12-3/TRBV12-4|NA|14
CASSPSGDGTEAFF
TGTGCCAGCAGTCCCAGTGGGGATGGGACTGAAGCTTTCTTT
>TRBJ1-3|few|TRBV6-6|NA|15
CASSYSSLSGNTIYF
TGTGCCAGCAGTTACTCGAGTCTCTCTGGAAACACCATATATTTT
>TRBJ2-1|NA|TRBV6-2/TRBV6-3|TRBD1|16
CASSPWGQGSRWEQFF
TGTGCCAGCAGTCCATGGGGACAGGGATCCCGGTGGGAGCAGTTCTTC
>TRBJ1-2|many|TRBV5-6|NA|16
CASSELRDITNYGYTF
TGTGCCAGCAGCGAGCTCCGGGACATCACTAACTATGGCTACACCTTC
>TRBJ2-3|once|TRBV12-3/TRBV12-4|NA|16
CASSLGLRGTADVQYF
TGTGCCAGCAGTCTCGGACTAAGGGGGACCGCAGATGTGCAGTATTTT
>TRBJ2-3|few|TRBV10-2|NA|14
CATAGTTNTDTQYF
TGCGCCACTGCCGGGACCACCAATACAGATACGCAGTATTTT
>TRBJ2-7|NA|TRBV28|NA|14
CASSWRGTSYEQYF
TGTGCCAGCAGTTGGAGGGGGACCTCCTACGAGCAGTACTTC
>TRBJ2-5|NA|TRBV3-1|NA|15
CASSPPGRTREAQYF
TGTGCCAGCAGCCCCCCGGGACGGACAAGGGAGGCCCAGTACTTC
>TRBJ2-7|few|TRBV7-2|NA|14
CASSPTSKSYEQYF
TGTGCCAGCAGCCCCACTAGCAAATCCTACGAGCAGTACTTC
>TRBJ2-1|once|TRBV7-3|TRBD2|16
CASSSPGGSEYNEQFF
TGTGCCAGCAGCTCCCCCGGCGGGAGCGAGTACAATGAGCAGTTCTTC
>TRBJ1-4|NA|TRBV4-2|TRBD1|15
CASSTDRGFNEKLFF
TGTGCCAGCAGCACCGACAGGGGATTTAATGAAAAACTGTTTTTT
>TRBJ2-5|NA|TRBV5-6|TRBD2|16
CASSGVWEGRWETQYF
TGTGCCAGCAGCGGGGTCTGGGAGGGTAGGTGGGAGACCCAGTACTTC
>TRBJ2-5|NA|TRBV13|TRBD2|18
CASSTGLAGALYQETQYF
TGTGCCAGCAGCACTGGACTAGCGGGGGCTCTGTACCAAGAGACCCAGTACTTC
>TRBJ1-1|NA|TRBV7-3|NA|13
CASQPVSDTEAFF
TGTGCCAGTCAACCTGTTTCGGACACTGAAGCTTTCTTT
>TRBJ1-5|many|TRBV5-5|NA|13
CASSLSGGQPQHF
TGTGCCAGCAGCTTGTCGGGGGGCCAGCCCCAGCATTTT
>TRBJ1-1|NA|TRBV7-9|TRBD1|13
CAARGQGNTEAFF
TGTGCCGCGAGGGGACAGGGGAACACTGAAGCTTTCTTT
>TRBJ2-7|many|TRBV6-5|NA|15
CASSYSGGFSYEQYF
TGTGCCAGCAGTTACTCGGGCGGATTCTCCTACGAGCAGTACTTC
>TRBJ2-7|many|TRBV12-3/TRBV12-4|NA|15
CASSLSGTSSYEQYF
TGTGCCAGCAGTTTAAGCGGAACGAGCTCCTACGAGCAGTACTTC
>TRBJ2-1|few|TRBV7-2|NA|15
CASSIEPGIYNEQFF
TGTGCCAGCAGCATCGAACCAGGGATTTACAATGAGCAGTTCTTC
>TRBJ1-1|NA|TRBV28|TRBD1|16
CAIAGPTGRGVTEAFF
TGTGCCATCGCTGGCCCGACAGGGAGGGGGGTCACCGAAGCTTTCTTT
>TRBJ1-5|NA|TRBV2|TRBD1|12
CATGTENQPQHF
TGTGCCACCGGGACAGAAAATCAGCCCCAGCATTTT
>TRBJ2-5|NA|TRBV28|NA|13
CASRRQDSETQYF
TGTGCCAGCAGGCGACAGGATAGCGAGACCCAGTACTTC
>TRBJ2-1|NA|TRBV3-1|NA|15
CASSQVGRIRDEQFF
TGTGCCAGCAGCCAAGTAGGAAGGATACGGGATGAGCAGTTCTTC
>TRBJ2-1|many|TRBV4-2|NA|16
CASSQEADAVYNEQFF
TGTGCCAGCAGCCAAGAAGCCGACGCGGTGTACAATGAGCAGTTCTTC
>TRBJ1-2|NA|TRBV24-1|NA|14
CATSDSPGNYGYTF
TGTGCCACCAGTGATTCACCGGGAAACTATGGCTACACCTTC
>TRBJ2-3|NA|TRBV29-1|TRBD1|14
CSVARTGRVDTQYF
TGCAGCGTTGCGAGGACAGGGCGAGTTGATACGCAGTATTTT
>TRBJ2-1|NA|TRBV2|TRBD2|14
CASSGASGDNEQFF
TGTGCCAGCAGTGGCGCTAGCGGCGACAATGAGCAGTTCTTC
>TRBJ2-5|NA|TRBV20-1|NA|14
CSARGGTSGETQYF
TGCAGTGCTAGAGGCGGGACTTCCGGCGAGACCCAGTACTTC
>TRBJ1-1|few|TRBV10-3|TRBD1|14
CAISDSRDSPEAFF
TGTGCCATCAGTGACTCCCGGGACAGCCCTGAAGCTTTCTTT
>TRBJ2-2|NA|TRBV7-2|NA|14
CASSLSSYTGELFF
TGTGCCAGCAGCTTAAGTTCTTACACCGGGGAGCTGTTTTTT
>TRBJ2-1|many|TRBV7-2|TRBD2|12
CASSTYSGRQFF
TGTGCCAGCAGCACTTATAGCGGGAGACAGTTCTTC
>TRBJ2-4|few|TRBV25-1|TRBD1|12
CATQGQGPIQYF
TGTGCCACCCAGGGACAGGGCCCCATTCAGTACTTC
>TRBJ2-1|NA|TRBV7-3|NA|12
CASSDLTNEQFF
TGTGCCAGCAGCGACCTGACCAATGAGCAGTTCTTC
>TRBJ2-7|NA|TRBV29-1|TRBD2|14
CSVEPSGSFNEQYF
TGCAGCGTTGAACCTAGCGGGAGTTTCAACGAGCAGTACTTC
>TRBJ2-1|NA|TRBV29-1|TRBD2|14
CSVDVSGSRNEQFF
TGCAGCGTTGATGTTAGCGGGAGTCGGAATGAGCAGTTCTTC
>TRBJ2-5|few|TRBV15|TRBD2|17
CATSRDRGTSGRETQYF
TGTGCCACCAGCAGAGATCGGGGGACTAGCGGACGAGAGACCCAGTACTTC
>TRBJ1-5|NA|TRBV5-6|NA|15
CASSLGGLEDQPQHF
TGTGCCAGCAGCTTGGGGGGCTTGGAGGATCAGCCCCAGCATTTT
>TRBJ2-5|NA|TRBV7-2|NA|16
CASSLQRRGGKETQYF
TGTGCCAGCAGCCTCCAGCGGCGCGGCGGAAAAGAGACCCAGTACTTC
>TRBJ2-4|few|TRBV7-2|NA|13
CASSLEHLNIQYF
TGTGCCAGCAGCTTAGAACATTTAAACATTCAGTACTTC
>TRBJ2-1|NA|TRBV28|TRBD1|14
CASSWRQGLREQFF
TGTGCCAGCAGTTGGAGACAGGGTTTACGCGAGCAGTTCTTC
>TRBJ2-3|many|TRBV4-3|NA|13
CASSPEGTDTQYF
TGCGCCAGCAGCCCCGAGGGAACAGATACGCAGTATTTT
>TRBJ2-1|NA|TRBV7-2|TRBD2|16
CASRPMLAGGPGEQFF
TGTGCCAGCAGGCCCATGCTAGCGGGAGGGCCGGGTGAGCAGTTCTTC
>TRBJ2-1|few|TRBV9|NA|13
CAPHRGRNNEQFF
TGTGCCCCTCACCGGGGTAGGAACAATGAGCAGTTCTTC
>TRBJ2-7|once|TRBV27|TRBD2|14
CASRGGVVSYEQYF
TGTGCCAGCAGGGGGGGGGTGGTTTCCTACGAGCAGTACTTC
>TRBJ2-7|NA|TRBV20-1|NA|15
CSAEYPRTNLYEQYF
TGCAGTGCTGAGTACCCGCGGACCAATCTCTACGAGCAGTACTTC
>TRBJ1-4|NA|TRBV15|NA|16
CATSRDARVGNEKLFF
TGTGCCACCAGCAGAGATGCCAGGGTGGGTAATGAAAAACTGTTTTTT
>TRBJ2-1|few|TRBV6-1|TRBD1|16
CASSATTGDSYNEQFF
TGTGCCAGCAGTGCCACGACAGGGGACTCCTACAATGAGCAGTTCTTC